Following are 7 T cell receptor beta chains from one sample sequenced in a study of blood T cells in healthy people across ages. The authors ran a second PCR of about 6 to 11 cycles using a sample-barcoded 5' primer and a J-beta primer mix. TCRdb recomputed calls from the 5' RACE reads with MiXCR, one row per CDR3 protein. Found here are about a million distinct CDR3 sequences, around 48% of them singletons; the top ten hold roughly 13%. Material: blood. Receptors were obtained from a man in his thirties or forties in good health.

The chain recombines TRBV7-9 with TRBJ2-7; TRBD1 might be the D (6 bases). Looked up from germline, CDR1 is SEHNR and CDR2 is FQNEAQ (reference sequence). The CDR3 length is 13 residues. Trimming stripped 2 bases from V and 5 bases from J, with 10 bases between. The chain's CDR3 is CASSLNSGDEQYF. The CDR3 DNA is TGTGCCAGCAGCTTAAACTCAGGGGACGAGCAGTACTTC.

The CDR3 DNA is TGTGCCAGCAGCGGCCACAGGGGTGGGACTGAAGCTTTCTTT. It encodes CASSGHRGGTEAFF. This sequence joins TRBV3-1 and TRBJ1-1, with 7 bases lining up with TRBD1. The CDR3 totals 14 residues. Germline trimming cut 5 bases from V and 5 bases from J; bases unmatched to any gene: 8. Germline-derived CDR1 and CDR2 are LGHDT and YNNKEL (reference sequence). Using reference TRBV3-1 and TRBJ1-1 for the parts outside the CDR3, the full variable domain is DTAVSQTPKYLVTQMGNDKSIKCEQNLGHDTMYWYKQDSKKFLKIMFSYNNKELIINETVPNRFSPKSPDKAHLNLHINSLELGDSAVYFCASSGHRGGTEAFFGQGTRLTVV.

About this clonotype: Relative to the germline gene, one junction end is altered; a read error may explain this. This chain connects TRBV7-9 to TRBJ2-7; TRBD1 aligns across 7 bases. Germline V gene data show CDR1 as SEHNR and CDR2 as FQNEAQ (reference sequence). CDR3 length: 12 residues. The CDR3 region has the DNA TGTTCCAGCAGCAAAGACAGGGACGAGCAGTACTTC. Protein product: CSSSKDRDEQYF.

This clonotype has a handful of counts. This chain links TRBV27 with TRBJ2-5, with TRBD1 as a possible D gene (6 bases). Trimming cost V 5 bases and J 5 bases, with 21 bases left between them. Germline V lookup: CDR1 MNHEY, CDR2 SMNVEV (reference sequence). This CDR3 contains 16 residues. Here the CDR3 DNA reads TGTGCCAGCAGTCGAGGGGTGACAGGAAGGTCGGAGACCCAGTACTTC. Its translation is CASSRGVTGRSETQYF.

In this sample, this clonotype turned up once. A much more abundant neighbour one base away suggests this may be a read error. J is TRBJ2-1 and V is TRBV5-1, with D possibly being TRBD1 or TRBD2 (5 bases each). This CDR3 has 15 amino acids. Between the trimmed V and J ends, which lost 2 bases and 6 bases, there was a span of 15 bases. Per the germline V gene, CDR1 is SGHRS and CDR2 is YFSETQ. The CDR3 here is CASSLRQGPCNEQFF. The CDR3 nucleotides read TGCGCCAGCAGCTTACGGCAGGGACCCTGCAATGAGCAGTTCTTC.

This clonotype was seen only a few times. This sequence joins TRBV5-1 and TRBJ2-2; 8 bases fit TRBD2. The V and J ends lost 5 bases and 7 bases, in that order; junction bases with no gene match: 10. The CDR3 has 15 residues. CDR1 and CDR2 (germline): SGHRS, YFSETQ. The CDR3 protein is CASSVAGRIDGELFF. The CDR3 DNA reads as TGCGCCAGCAGTGTAGCGGGGCGAATTGACGGGGAGCTGTTTTTT.

This sequence joins TRBV27 and TRBJ1-5; the D is unclear. Trimming removed 2 bases from V and 0 bases from J, with 5 bases in between. Germline CDR1 and CDR2: MNHEY and SMNVEV (reference sequence). CDR3 length: 14 residues. CDR3 loop: CASSLHHSNQPQHF. The CDR3 DNA sequence: TGTGCCAGCAGTTTACATCATAGCAATCAGCCCCAGCATTTT.